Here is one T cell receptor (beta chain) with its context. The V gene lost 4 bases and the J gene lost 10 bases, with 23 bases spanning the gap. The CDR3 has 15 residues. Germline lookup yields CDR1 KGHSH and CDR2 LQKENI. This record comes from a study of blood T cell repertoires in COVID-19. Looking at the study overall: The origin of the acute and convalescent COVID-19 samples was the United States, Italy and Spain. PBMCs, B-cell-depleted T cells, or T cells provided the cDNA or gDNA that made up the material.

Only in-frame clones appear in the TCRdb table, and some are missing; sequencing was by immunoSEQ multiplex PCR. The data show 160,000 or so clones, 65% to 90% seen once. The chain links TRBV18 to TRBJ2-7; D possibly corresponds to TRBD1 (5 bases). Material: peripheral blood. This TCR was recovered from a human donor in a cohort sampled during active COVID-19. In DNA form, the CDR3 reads TGTGCCAGCTCACTTAGGGGCCAGGGCCTGTTGCCCCAGTACTTC. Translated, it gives CASSLRGQGLLPQYF.